The T cell receptor (beta chain) under discussion was sequenced for a study of blood T cell repertoires in COVID-19. The wider study: Both acute and convalescent COVID-19 samples were obtained from the United States, Italy and Spain.

Participant-reported clinical history was the basis for cohort assignment. Germline V lookup: CDR1 SGHNT, CDR2 YENEEA. The CDR3 extends over 14 amino acids. J lost 4 bases, V lost 4 bases, and 4 bases had no gene match. The repertoire was sequenced with immunoSEQ multiplex PCR; TCRdb's copy has only in-frame clones and lacks some. The sample shows approximately 200,000 clones, approximately 88% of them seen only once. The sequence was collected from a young man with acute COVID-19. The sequenced sample consisted of PBMCs or T cells enriched from blood (not recorded which). The chain uses TRBV11-3 and TRBJ2-1; 7 positions match TRBD2. CDR3 sequence reads: CASSSAGNYNEQFF. CDR3 nucleotide sequence: TGTGCCAGCAGCTCAGCGGGGAATTACAATGAGCAGTTCTTC.